This T cell receptor (beta chain) was recorded in a study of blood T cell repertoires in COVID-19. V shed 1 base and J 4 bases; nucleotides not matched to a gene: 6. This CDR3 contains 15 residues. Germline CDR1 reads SQVTM; CDR2 reads ANQGSEA. The repertoire was sequenced with immunoSEQ multiplex PCR; TCRdb's copy has only in-frame clones and lacks some. The sample shows approximately 58,000 clones, 80% to 90% of them seen only once. Patients at the Seattle site were enrolled during active infection and followed longitudinally. The sequence was collected from a man aged 55 to 70 with COVID-19, enrolled during active disease. The chain joins TRBV29-1 to TRBJ1-5, with TRBD1 identical over 8 bases. Sequenced: peripheral blood. CDR3 residues: CSVEGQGAGNQPQHF. DNA for the CDR3: TGCAGCGTTGAAGGCCAGGGGGCCGGGAATCAGCCCCAGCATTTT.